This entry lists 12 T cell receptor beta chains sequenced from one sample in a study of STAT5B mutations in CD4+ large granular lymphocyte leukemia. The table came from immunoSEQ multiplex PCR; TCRdb's copy has only in-frame clones and leaves some out. This table holds about 30,000 clones, approximately 79% found once. Sequencing was performed on CD4+ T cells from blood buffy coats. Receptors were obtained from a human donor in good health.

The rearrangement uses TRBV2 and TRBJ2-5; no definite D call. Germline-derived CDR1 and CDR2 are SNHLY and FYNNEI. This CDR3 region has 13 residues. V lost 3 bases and J lost 4, with 9 bases in between. The CDR3 loop is CASSDGLGETQYF. The CDR3 DNA reads TGTGCCAGCAGTGACGGTCTCGGAGAGACCCAGTACTTC.

The chain joins TRBV5-4 to TRBJ2-1; the D gene is possibly TRBD1 (7 bases). Trimming took off 4 bases at V and 9 bases at J, with 20 bases between the two ends. CDR3 size: 15 residues. Germline values: CDR1 SGHNT, CDR2 YYREEE (reference sequence). The CDR3, as DNA: TGTGCCAGCAGCCCAGGGGGGTGGGAGCCAAGTGAGCAGTTCTTC. Translating it yields CASSPGGWEPSEQFF.

This clone has just one count. This chain links TRBV19 with TRBJ1-5, with D hard to call. Per the germline V gene, CDR1 is LNHDA and CDR2 is SQIVND (reference sequence). The ends were cut back, 3 bases at V and 0 bases at J, with 18 bases in the middle. The CDR3 runs 18 residues. As DNA, the CDR3 is TGTGCCAGTAGTATGTGGGGTAGGACGGGATATAGCAATCAGCCCCAGCATTTT. Translated, it gives CASSMWGRTGYSNQPQHF.

The V gene is TRBV11-2, the J gene TRBJ2-7; 8 nucleotides agree with TRBD2. Germline-derived CDR1 and CDR2 are SGHAT and FQNNGV. The junction had 4 bases not matched to a gene; V was cut back by 6 bases and J by 3 bases. There are 13 residues in the CDR3. DNA for the CDR3: TGTGCCAGCAGTAGCGGGGTCGACTACGAGCAGTACTTC. The encoded protein is CASSSGVDYEQYF.

This clone was seen only once. The chain recombines TRBV7-2 with TRBJ2-2; 10 nucleotides agree with TRBD1. The CDR3 has 17 amino acids. Losses at the gene ends were 1 base for V and 6 bases for J; bases not matched to a gene: 8. Looked up from germline, CDR1 is SGHTA and CDR2 is FQGNSA. The CDR3 reads CASSLGRGTGVSGELFF. In nucleotides, the CDR3 is TGTGCCAGCAGCTTAGGGCGGGGGACAGGGGTGTCCGGGGAGCTGTTTTTT.

The chain joins TRBV5-1 to TRBJ2-1; D may match TRBD1 or TRBD2 (5 bases each). V was cut by 2 bases and J by 7 bases, with 16 bases left in between. The length of the CDR3 is 15 residues. The germline CDR1 and CDR2 sequences are SGHRS and YFSETQ. The CDR3 DNA sequence: TGCGCCAGCAGCTTCCGGGACCCAGGGCCGAATGAGCAGTTCTTC. Amino acid sequence: CASSFRDPGPNEQFF. The complete variable domain, with remaining parts taken from reference TRBV5-1 and TRBJ2-1, reads KAGVTQTPRYLIKTRGQQVTLSCSPISGHRSVSWYQQTPGQGLQFLFEYFSETQRNKGNFPGRFSGRQFSNSRSEMNVSTLELGDSALYLCASSFRDPGPNEQFFGPGTRLTVL.

This rearrangement joins TRBV10-3 to TRBJ2-3, with D maybe TRBD2 (6 bases). The CDR3 sequence is 13 residues long. From germline, CDR1 is ENHRY and CDR2 SYGVKD. V dropped 9 bases and J dropped 2 bases, with 12 bases sitting between them. In DNA form, the CDR3 reads TGTGCCATGAGTACTAGCTTCACAGATACGCAGTATTTT. As protein: CAMSTSFTDTQYF.

This chain uses TRBV25-1 with TRBJ1-2; D is uncertain. Per the germline V gene, CDR1 is MGHDK and CDR2 is SYGVNS. V gave up 2 bases and J gave up 8 bases, with 9 bases separating them. CDR3 length equals 12 residues. CDR3 sequence reads: CASSEGYGGYTF. DNA for the CDR3: TGTGCCAGCAGTGAAGGGTATGGGGGCTACACCTTC.

The count of this clone is one. The rearrangement links TRBV10-3 to TRBJ1-2; D is possibly TRBD1 (5 bases). V lost 6 bases to trimming and J lost 1 base, with 9 bases between them. Looked up from germline, CDR1 is ENHRY and CDR2 is SYGVKD. The CDR3 runs 13 residues. The CDR3 region is CAISRDNNYGYTF. The CDR3 bases are TGTGCCATCAGCAGGGATAATAACTATGGCTACACCTTC.

The chain carries TRBV4-3 and TRBJ1-1, with D possibly matching TRBD1 (6 bases). The length of the CDR3 is 15 residues. Germline V lookup: CDR1 LGHNA, CDR2 YSLEER. Trimming stripped 5 bases from V and 1 base from J, with 14 bases between. The CDR3 DNA is TGCGCCAGCAGCTCCTGGACAGTAACGAACACTGAAGCTTTCTTT. As protein: CASSSWTVTNTEAFF.

The chain recombines TRBV7-2 with TRBJ2-7; possibly TRBD1 for D (5 bases). In germline, CDR1 is SGHTA, CDR2 FQGNSA. Trimming pared 5 bases from V and 5 bases from J, leaving 16 bases between. This CDR3 contains 14 residues. The CDR3 protein is CASSLTPGSHEQYF. CDR3 nucleotides: TGTGCCAGCAGCCTAACCCCAGGGTCCCACGAGCAGTACTTC.

The V and J genes are TRBV5-4 and TRBJ1-2; TRBD1 is a possible D gene (5 bases). The CDR3 has 14 amino acids. V lost 4 bases to trimming and J lost 5 bases, with 15 bases between them. The germline gives CDR1 SGHNT, CDR2 YYREEE (reference sequence). This chain's CDR3 is CASSRGRELYGYTF. CDR3 coding DNA: TGTGCCAGCAGCCGGGGGAGGGAATTATATGGCTACACCTTC.